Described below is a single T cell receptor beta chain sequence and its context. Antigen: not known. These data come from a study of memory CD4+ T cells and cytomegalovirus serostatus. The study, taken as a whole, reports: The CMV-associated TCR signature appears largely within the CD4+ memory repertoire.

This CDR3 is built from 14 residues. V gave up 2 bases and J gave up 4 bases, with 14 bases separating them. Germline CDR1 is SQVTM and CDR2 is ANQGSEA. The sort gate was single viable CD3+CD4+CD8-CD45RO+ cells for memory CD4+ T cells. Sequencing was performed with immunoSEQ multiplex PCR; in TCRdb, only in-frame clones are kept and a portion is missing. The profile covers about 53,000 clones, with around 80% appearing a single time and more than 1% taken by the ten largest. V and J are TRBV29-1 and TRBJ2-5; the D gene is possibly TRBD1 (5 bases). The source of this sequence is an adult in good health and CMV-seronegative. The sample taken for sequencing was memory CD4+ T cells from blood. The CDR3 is CSVELDSWGETQYF. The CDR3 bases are TGCAGCGTTGAACTCGACAGTTGGGGAGAGACCCAGTACTTC.